Listed below are T cell receptor beta chains from one sample, sequenced in a study of early T cells in non-severe SARS-CoV-2 infection. TCRdb re-derived calls from the 5' RACE reads in MiXCR, one entry per CDR3 protein. The data contain about 76,000 distinct CDR3 sequences, around 16% of them singletons. Sequencing input: whole blood. The receptors originated from an adult who was a healthcare worker with PCR-confirmed SARS-CoV-2 infection or an uninfected control (not recorded which). CDR3s include the opening cysteine and the closing phenylalanine or tryptophan. A D gene is named only where the DNA matches it firmly. Clone sizes are given selectively: once, few, many, or a class where the clone is expanded.

j_gene | v_gene | abundance | d_gene | CDR3nt | CDR3aa
TRBJ2-3 | TRBV9 | - | - | TGTGCCAGCAGCGTAATGCAGGGAACAGATACGCAGTATTTT | CASSVMQGTDTQYF
TRBJ2-1 | TRBV20-1 | - | - | TGCAGTGCTAGAGGCGGGATCTCCTACAATGAGCAGTTCTTC | CSARGGISYNEQFF
TRBJ2-5 | TRBV7-8 | - | - | TGTGCCAGCAGTCGCCTTCAAGAGACCCAGTACTTC | CASSRLQETQYF
TRBJ1-1 | TRBV4-2 | few | - | TGTGCCAGCAGCCAATCGGACATGAACACTGAAGCTTTCTTT | CASSQSDMNTEAFF
TRBJ1-1 | TRBV29-1 | few | - | TGCAGCGTTGGCCAGACGAACACTGAAGCTTTCTTT | CSVGQTNTEAFF
TRBJ2-7 | TRBV12-3/TRBV12-4 | many | - | TGTGCCAGCAGTTTCAAGCACTCCTACGAGCAGTACTTC | CASSFKHSYEQYF
TRBJ2-3 | TRBV5-1 | many | TRBD2 | TGCGCCAGCAGCTGGATAGCGGGGGATAGCACAGATACGCAGTATTTT | CASSWIAGDSTDTQYF
TRBJ1-6 | TRBV20-1 | - | TRBD1 | TGCAGTGCTACAGGACAGGCTTATAATTCACCCCTCCACTTT | CSATGQAYNSPLHF
TRBJ2-6 | TRBV6-4 | few | - | TGTGCCAGCCGACTATCTGGGGCCAACGTCCTGACTTTC | CASRLSGANVLTF
TRBJ2-7 | TRBV6-6 | - | - | TGTGCCAGCAGTAGCGGAGGGGCCCTCGAGCAGTACTTC | CASSSGGALEQYF
TRBJ2-2 | TRBV29-1 | many | - | TGCAGCGTTGTAGGAGGGGCGGTCGGGGAGCTGTTTTTT | CSVVGGAVGELFF
TRBJ2-7 | TRBV28 | - | - | TGTGCCAGCAGTTCCGGGGGGACACCGGGAGTCGGGCAGTACTTC | CASSSGGTPGVGQYF
TRBJ1-1 | TRBV20-1 | few | - | TGCAGTGCTAGTCGGGGCGTGAACACTGAAGCTTTCTTT | CSASRGVNTEAFF
TRBJ1-5 | TRBV11-2 | - | - | TGTGCCAGCAGCCACCCGGGGGGAGGTCAGCCCCAGCATTTT | CASSHPGGGQPQHF
TRBJ2-1 | TRBV5-1 | many | TRBD2 | TGCGCCAGCAGCTCCTGGACTAGCGGGAGGTTACCGCAGTTCTTC | CASSSWTSGRLPQFF
TRBJ1-5 | TRBV7-6 | few | - | TGTGCCAGCAGCTTAGTGGGTGGCAATCAGCCCCAGCATTTT | CASSLVGGNQPQHF
TRBJ2-7 | TRBV2 | many | TRBD1 | TGTGCCAGCAGTGAAGCGCTCGGCACAGGGGAGTACGAGCAGTACTTC | CASSEALGTGEYEQYF
TRBJ1-5 | TRBV13 | - | TRBD1 | TGTGCCAGCAGCTTGTCAGGGGGTAGCAATCAGCCCCAGCATTTT | CASSLSGGSNQPQHF
TRBJ1-2 | TRBV12-3/TRBV12-4 | few | - | TGTGCCAGCAGTTTAGCGCTCCAGGGGAGCTATGGCTACACCTTC | CASSLALQGSYGYTF
TRBJ2-3 | TRBV5-1 | - | - | TGCGCCAGCAGCTTACCTGATGTCACAGATACGCAGTATTTT | CASSLPDVTDTQYF
TRBJ2-7 | TRBV9 | many | TRBD2 | TGTGCCAGCAGCCCCTTTGAAGGGGTGGGAGGGGAGCAGTACTTC | CASSPFEGVGGEQYF
TRBJ2-1 | TRBV7-9 | - | - | TGTGCTAGTCCCGGGGCCGCGGGGAACTACAATGAGCAGTTCTTC | CASPGAAGNYNEQFF
TRBJ2-3 | TRBV5-1 | many | TRBD2 | TGCGCCAGCAGCACAGGACTAGCGGGAGGGCCAGGAGATACGCAGTATTTT | CASSTGLAGGPGDTQYF
TRBJ2-2 | TRBV21-1 | few | - | TGTGCCAGCGGGCCTCTAGGGACGGCCGGCACCGGGGAGCTGTTTTTT | CASGPLGTAGTGELFF
TRBJ2-5 | TRBV24-1 | - | - | TGTGCCACCAGTGATTTCCGGCGCGGGGCCGCCCAAGAGACCCAGTACTTC | CATSDFRRGAAQETQYF
TRBJ1-1 | TRBV4-2 | few | - | TGTGCCAGCAGCCAATCGAACACTGAAGCTTTCTTT | CASSQSNTEAFF
TRBJ2-2 | TRBV7-3 | - | - | TGTGCCAGCAGCATCGTTAGTGTCGGGGAGCTGTTTTTT | CASSIVSVGELFF
TRBJ2-7 | TRBV13 | - | - | TGTGCCAGCAGCTTACAGGGGAAGGAGGCCAACGAGCAGTACTTC | CASSLQGKEANEQYF
TRBJ1-5 | TRBV6-6 | - | - | TGTGCCAGCAGTTACGACAGTAGCAATCAGCCCCAGCATTTT | CASSYDSSNQPQHF
TRBJ2-1 | TRBV9 | many | TRBD1 | TGTGCCAGCTCACACCGGGACAGAAACTACAATGAGCAGTTCTTC | CASSHRDRNYNEQFF
TRBJ2-2 | TRBV29-1 | - | - | TGCAGCGTCAAGTTTCCCACCGGGGAGCTGTTTTTT | CSVKFPTGELFF
TRBJ1-2 | TRBV7-3 | - | TRBD1 | TGTGCCAGCAGCTTAAACAGGGGGCTTGGCTACACCTTC | CASSLNRGLGYTF
TRBJ2-1 | TRBV27 | - | - | TGTGCCAGCAGCCCCAGGGGACTTGTTTACAATGAGCAGTTCTTC | CASSPRGLVYNEQFF
TRBJ1-5 | TRBV4-1 | few | - | TGCGCCAGCAGCCAAGAAGAGTCCAGGGATCAGCCCCAGCATTTT | CASSQEESRDQPQHF
TRBJ2-7 | TRBV7-2 | few | - | TGTGCCAGCAGCTTATCGACAGTCCGCTACGAGCAGTACTTC | CASSLSTVRYEQYF
TRBJ1-1 | TRBV19 | - | TRBD1 | TGTGCCAGTAGTGAGTACAGGGGGTTACCTGAAGCTTTCTTT | CASSEYRGLPEAFF
TRBJ1-1 | TRBV18 | few | - | TGTGCCAGCTCGCCTGCCAGGGAGGGGTTTGAAGCTTTCTTT | CASSPAREGFEAFF
TRBJ2-3 | TRBV6-6 | - | TRBD2 | TGTGCCAGCAATCCCACTAGCGGGAGGGCCTCGGGAACGCAGTATTTT | CASNPTSGRASGTQYF
TRBJ2-5 | TRBV5-4 | - | - | TGTGCCAGCAGCTTGATGACGGAGACCCAGTACTTC | CASSLMTETQYF
TRBJ2-7 | TRBV12-3/TRBV12-4 | few | TRBD2 | TGTGCCAGCAGTCGACCCAATAGCGGGAGCTCCTACGAGCAGTACTTC | CASSRPNSGSSYEQYF
TRBJ2-2 | TRBV11-2 | few | TRBD2 | TGTGCCAGCAGCGTGACTAGCAGCGGCTACACCGGGGAGCTGTTTTTT | CASSVTSSGYTGELFF
TRBJ1-2 | TRBV20-1 | many | - | TGCAGTGCGACCGATTACCGGGCCCTCTTC | CSATDYRALF
TRBJ2-7 | TRBV19 | - | - | TGTGCCAGTAGTTTAACCCTCGACAAGCTCTACGAGCAGTACTTC | CASSLTLDKLYEQYF